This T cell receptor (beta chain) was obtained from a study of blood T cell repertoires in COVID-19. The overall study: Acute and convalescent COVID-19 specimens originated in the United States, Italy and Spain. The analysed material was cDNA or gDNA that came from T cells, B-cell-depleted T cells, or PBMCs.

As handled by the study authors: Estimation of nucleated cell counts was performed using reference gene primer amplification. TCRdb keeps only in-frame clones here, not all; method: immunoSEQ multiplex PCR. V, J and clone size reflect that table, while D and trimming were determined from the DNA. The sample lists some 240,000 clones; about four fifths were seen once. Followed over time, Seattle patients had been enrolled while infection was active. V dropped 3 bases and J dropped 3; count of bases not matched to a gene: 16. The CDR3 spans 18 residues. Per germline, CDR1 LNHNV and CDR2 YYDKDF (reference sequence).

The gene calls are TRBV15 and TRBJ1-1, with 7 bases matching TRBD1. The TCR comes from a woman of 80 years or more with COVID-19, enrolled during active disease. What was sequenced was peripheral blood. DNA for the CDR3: TGTGCCACCAGCAGCAGAACGGGGGCGACAGGGTCGGACACTGAAGCTTTCTTT. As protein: CATSSRTGATGSDTEAFF. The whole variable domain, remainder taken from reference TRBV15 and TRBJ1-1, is DAMVIQNPRYQVTQFGKPVTLSCSQTLNHNVMYWYQQKSSQAPKLLFHYYDKDFNNEADTPDNFQSRRPNTSFCFLDIRSPGLGDTAMYLCATSSRTGATGSDTEAFFGQGTRLTVV.